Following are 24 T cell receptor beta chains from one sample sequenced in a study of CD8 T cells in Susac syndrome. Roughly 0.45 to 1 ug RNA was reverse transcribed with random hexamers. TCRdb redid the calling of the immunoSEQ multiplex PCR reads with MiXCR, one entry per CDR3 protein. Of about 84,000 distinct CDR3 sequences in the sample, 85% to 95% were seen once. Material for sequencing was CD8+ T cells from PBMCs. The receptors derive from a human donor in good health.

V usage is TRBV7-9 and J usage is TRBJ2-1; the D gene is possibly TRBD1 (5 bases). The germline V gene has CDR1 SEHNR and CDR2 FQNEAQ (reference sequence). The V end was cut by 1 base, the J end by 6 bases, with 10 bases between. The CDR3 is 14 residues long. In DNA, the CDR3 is TGTGCCAGCAGCTTAGTAGGGGTAGGCAATGAGCAGTTCTTC. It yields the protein CASSLVGVGNEQFF.

The CDR3 loop reads CASSQTGTRTEAFF. CDR3 sequence (DNA): TGTGCCAGCAGCCAAACAGGGACGAGGACTGAAGCTTTCTTT. The chain combines TRBV3-1 with TRBJ1-1; TRBD1 is a possible D gene (6 bases). The germline V gene encodes CDR1 LGHDT and CDR2 YNNKEL (reference sequence). The CDR3 totals 14 residues. Trimming stripped 2 bases from V and 5 bases from J, with 12 bases between.

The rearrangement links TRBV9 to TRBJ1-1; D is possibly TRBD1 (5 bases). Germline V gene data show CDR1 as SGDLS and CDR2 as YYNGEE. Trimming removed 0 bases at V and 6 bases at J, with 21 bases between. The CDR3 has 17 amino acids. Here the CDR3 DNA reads TGTGCCAGCAGCGTAGCGACCGAGACAGTGCAGGGAGCTGAAGCTTTCTTT. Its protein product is CASSVATETVQGAEAFF.

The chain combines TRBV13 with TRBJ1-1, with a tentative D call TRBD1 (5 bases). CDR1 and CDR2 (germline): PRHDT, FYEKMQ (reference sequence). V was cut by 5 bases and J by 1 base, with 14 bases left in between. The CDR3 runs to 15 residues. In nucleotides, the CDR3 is TGTGCCAGCAGCCCGGGACTGGGATCGAACACTGAAGCTTTCTTT. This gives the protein CASSPGLGSNTEAFF.

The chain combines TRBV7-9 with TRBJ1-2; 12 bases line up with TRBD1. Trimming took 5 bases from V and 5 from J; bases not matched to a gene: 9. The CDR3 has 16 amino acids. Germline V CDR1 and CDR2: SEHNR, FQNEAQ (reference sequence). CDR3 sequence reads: CASSPSPGQGAYGYTF. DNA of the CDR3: TGTGCCAGCAGCCCGAGCCCGGGACAGGGGGCGTATGGCTACACCTTC.

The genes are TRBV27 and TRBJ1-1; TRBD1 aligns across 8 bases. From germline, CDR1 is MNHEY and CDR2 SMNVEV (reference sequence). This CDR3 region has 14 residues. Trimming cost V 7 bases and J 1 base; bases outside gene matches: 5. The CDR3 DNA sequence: TGTGCCAGCAACTCAGGACAGGGGAACACTGAAGCTTTCTTT. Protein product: CASNSGQGNTEAFF.

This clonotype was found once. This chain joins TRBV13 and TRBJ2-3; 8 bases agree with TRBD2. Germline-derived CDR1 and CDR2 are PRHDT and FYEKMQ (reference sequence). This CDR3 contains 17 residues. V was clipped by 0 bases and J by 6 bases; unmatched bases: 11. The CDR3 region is CASSLGASGPTADTQYF. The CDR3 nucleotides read TGTGCCAGCAGCTTAGGGGCTAGCGGGCCTACTGCGGATACGCAGTATTTT.

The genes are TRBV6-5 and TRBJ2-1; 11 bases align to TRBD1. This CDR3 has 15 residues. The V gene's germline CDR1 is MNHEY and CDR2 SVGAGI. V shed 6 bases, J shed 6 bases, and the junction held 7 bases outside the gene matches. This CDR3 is CASSRGQGGVNEQFF. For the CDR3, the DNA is TGTGCCAGCAGCCGGGGACAGGGGGGTGTCAATGAGCAGTTCTTC.

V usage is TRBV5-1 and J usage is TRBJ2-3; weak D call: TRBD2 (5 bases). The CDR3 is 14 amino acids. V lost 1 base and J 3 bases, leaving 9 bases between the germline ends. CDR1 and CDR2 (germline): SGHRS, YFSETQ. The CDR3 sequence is CASSLMSGTDTQYF. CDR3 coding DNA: TGCGCCAGCAGCTTGATGTCGGGAACAGATACGCAGTATTTT.

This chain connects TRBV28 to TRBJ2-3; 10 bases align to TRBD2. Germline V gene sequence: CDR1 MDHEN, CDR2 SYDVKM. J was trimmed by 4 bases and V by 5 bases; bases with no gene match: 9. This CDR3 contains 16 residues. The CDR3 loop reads CASSETSGWRSDTQYF. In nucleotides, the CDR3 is TGTGCCAGCAGTGAGACTAGCGGGTGGAGATCAGATACGCAGTATTTT.

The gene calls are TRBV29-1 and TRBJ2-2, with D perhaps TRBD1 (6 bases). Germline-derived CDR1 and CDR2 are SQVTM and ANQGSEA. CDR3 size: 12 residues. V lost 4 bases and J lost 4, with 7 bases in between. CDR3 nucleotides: TGCAGCGTTGGCAGGGGCACCGGGGAGCTGTTTTTT. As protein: CSVGRGTGELFF.

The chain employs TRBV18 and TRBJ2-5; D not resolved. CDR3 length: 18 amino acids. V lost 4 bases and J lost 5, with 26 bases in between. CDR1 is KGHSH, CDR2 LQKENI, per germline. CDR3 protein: CASSLFNEMTGQLETQYF. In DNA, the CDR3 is TGTGCCAGCTCACTTTTTAACGAGATGACCGGCCAACTGGAGACCCAGTACTTC.

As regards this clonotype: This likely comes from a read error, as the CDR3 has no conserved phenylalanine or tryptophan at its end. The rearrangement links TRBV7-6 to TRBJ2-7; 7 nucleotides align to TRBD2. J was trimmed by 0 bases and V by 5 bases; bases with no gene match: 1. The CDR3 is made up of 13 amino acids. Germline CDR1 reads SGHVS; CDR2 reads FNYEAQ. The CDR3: CASSPGGSYEQYI. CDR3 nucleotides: TGTGCCAGCAGCCCGGGGGGCTCCTACGAGCAGTACATC.

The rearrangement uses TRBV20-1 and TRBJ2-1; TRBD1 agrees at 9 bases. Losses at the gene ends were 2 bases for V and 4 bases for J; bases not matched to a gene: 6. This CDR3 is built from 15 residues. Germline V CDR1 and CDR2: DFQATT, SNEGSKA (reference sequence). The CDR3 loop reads CSARLGTGLYNEQFF. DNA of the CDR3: TGCAGTGCTAGATTGGGGACAGGGCTATACAATGAGCAGTTCTTC.

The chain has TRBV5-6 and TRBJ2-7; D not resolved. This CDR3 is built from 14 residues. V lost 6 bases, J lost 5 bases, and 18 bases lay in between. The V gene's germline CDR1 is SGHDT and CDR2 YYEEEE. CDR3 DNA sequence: TGTGCCAGCACTCTTGGAGCCCCAGGTCACGAGCAGTACTTC. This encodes CASTLGAPGHEQYF.

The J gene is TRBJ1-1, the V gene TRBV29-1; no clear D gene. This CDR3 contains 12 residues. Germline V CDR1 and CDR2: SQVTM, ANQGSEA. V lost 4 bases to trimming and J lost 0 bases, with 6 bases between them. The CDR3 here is CSVVLLNTEAFF. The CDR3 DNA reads TGCAGCGTTGTCCTCCTGAACACTGAAGCTTTCTTT. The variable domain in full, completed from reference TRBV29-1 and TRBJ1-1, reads SAVISQKPSRDICQRGTSLTIQCQVDSQVTMMFWYRQQPGQSLTLIATANQGSEATYESGFVIDKFPISRPNLTFSTLTVSNMSPEDSSIYLCSVVLLNTEAFFGQGTRLTVV.

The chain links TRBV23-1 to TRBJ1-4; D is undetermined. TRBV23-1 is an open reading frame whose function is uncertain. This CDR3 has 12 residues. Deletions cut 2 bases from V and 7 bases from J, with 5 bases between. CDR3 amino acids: CASSQGSEKLFF. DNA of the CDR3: TGCGCCAGCAGTCAAGGGTCTGAAAAACTGTTTTTT.

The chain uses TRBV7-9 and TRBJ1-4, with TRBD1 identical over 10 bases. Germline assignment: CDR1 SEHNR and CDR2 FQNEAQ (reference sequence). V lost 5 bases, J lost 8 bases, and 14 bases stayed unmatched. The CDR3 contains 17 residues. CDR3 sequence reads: CASSQTGGLNGREKLFF. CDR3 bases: TGTGCCAGCAGCCAGACAGGGGGCCTTAATGGACGGGAAAAACTGTTTTTT.

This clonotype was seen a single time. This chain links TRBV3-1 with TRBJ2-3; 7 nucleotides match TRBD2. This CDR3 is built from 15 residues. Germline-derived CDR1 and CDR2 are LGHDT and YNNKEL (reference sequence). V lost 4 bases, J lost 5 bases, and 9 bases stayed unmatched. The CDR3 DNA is TGTGCCAGCAGCCTCGGACTAGTGTTCGTAGATACGCAGTATTTT. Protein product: CASSLGLVFVDTQYF.

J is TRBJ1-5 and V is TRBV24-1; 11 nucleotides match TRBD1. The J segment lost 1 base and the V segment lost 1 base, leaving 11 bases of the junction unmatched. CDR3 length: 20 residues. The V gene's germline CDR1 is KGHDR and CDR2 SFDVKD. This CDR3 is CATSDFSGTGGTISNQPQHF. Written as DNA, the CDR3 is TGTGCCACCAGTGATTTCTCAGGGACAGGGGGGACTATAAGCAATCAGCCCCAGCATTTT.

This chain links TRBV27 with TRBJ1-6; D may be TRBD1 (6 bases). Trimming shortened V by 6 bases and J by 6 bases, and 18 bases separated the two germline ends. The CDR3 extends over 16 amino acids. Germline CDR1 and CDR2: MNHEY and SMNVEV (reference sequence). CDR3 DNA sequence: TGTGCCAGCAGGACCCTGGGGGCAGAACTTAATTCACCCCTCCACTTT. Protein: CASRTLGAELNSPLHF.

Here the CDR3 DNA reads TGTGCCAGCAGTTATGGGACAGGGGATGAGACCCAGTACTTC. Amino acids: CASSYGTGDETQYF. This chain uses TRBV6-5 with TRBJ2-5; 10 nucleotides match TRBD1. The germline V gene has CDR1 MNHEY and CDR2 SVGAGI. The J segment lost 5 bases and the V segment lost 3 bases, leaving 3 bases of the junction unmatched. This CDR3 comprises 14 residues.

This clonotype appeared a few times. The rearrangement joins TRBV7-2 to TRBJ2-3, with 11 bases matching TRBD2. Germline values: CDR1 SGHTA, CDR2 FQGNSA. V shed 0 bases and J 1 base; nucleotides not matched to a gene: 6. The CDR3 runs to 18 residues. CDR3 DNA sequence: TGTGCCAGCAGCTTAGCAGCTAGCGGGGGGTATGGCACAGATACGCAGTATTTT. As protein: CASSLAASGGYGTDTQYF.

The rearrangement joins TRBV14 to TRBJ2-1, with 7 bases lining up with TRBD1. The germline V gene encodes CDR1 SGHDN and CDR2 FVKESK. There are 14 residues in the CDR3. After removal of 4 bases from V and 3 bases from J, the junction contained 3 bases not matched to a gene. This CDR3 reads CASSRQGFYNEQFF. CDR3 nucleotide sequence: TGTGCCAGCAGCCGACAGGGATTCTACAATGAGCAGTTCTTC. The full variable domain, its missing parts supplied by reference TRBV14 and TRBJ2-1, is EAGVTQFPSHSVIEKGQTVTLRCDPISGHDNLYWYRRVMGKEIKFLLHFVKESKQDESGMPNNRFLAERTGGTYSTLKVQPAELEDSGVYFCASSRQGFYNEQFFGPGTRLTVL.